One and the same sample provided the 9 T cell receptor beta chains below, sequenced in a study of blood T cell repertoires in COVID-19. Profiled with immunoSEQ multiplex PCR; TCRdb holds only in-frame clones, not every one. The table includes about 160,000 clones, roughly 80% detected once. The sample was PBMCs or T cells enriched from blood (not recorded which). The receptors here all came from a woman aged 40 to 50 with acute COVID-19.

The chain is built from TRBV9 and TRBJ2-3; D unclear. The CDR3 consists of 16 residues. The V gene lost 0 bases and the J gene lost 3 bases, with 14 bases spanning the gap. The germline CDR1 and CDR2 sequences are SGDLS and YYNGEE. The CDR3, as DNA: TGTGCCAGCAGCGTAGACCAAAGCCGTAAGACAGATACGCAGTATTTT. Translating gives CASSVDQSRKTDTQYF.

The V gene is TRBV9, the J gene TRBJ2-7; 9 nucleotides line up with TRBD1. This CDR3 spans 15 amino acids. Looked up from germline, CDR1 is SGDLS and CDR2 is YYNGEE. V shed 3 bases, J shed 1 base, and the junction held 5 bases outside the gene matches. DNA of the CDR3: TGTGCCAGCAGCGCGACAGGGGGAACTTCCTACGAGCAGTACTTC. Translation: CASSATGGTSYEQYF.

This clone was picked up a small number of times. The DNA of the CDR3 is TGTGCCAGCAGCCCCAGCGGGAGGGCCTCGGATACGCAGTATTTT. Translating it yields CASSPSGRASDTQYF. The chain combines TRBV11-3 with TRBJ2-3; 10 positions agree with TRBD2. Per germline, CDR1 SGHNT and CDR2 YENEEA. This CDR3 has 15 amino acids. With V trimmed by 5 bases and J by 6 bases, 8 bases remained unmatched.

This sequence joins TRBV12-3 or TRBV12-4 and TRBJ2-7; 8 bases match TRBD1. The V gene end was trimmed by 5 bases and the J gene end by 5 bases; junction bases not matched to a gene: 5. CDR3 length: 13 residues. The CDR3 DNA reads TGTGCCAGCAGTGCCGGGACAGGAGACGAGCAGTACTTC. Amino acid sequence: CASSAGTGDEQYF.

As DNA, the CDR3 is TGTGCCAGCAGCTTAGGGCTAGCGGGAGGGCCGAATGAGCAGTTCTTC. Protein product: CASSLGLAGGPNEQFF. The chain is built from TRBV11-3 and TRBJ2-1, with 12 bases matching TRBD2. Unmatched junction bases numbered 5, after V lost 1 base and J lost 7 bases. The CDR3 covers 16 residues. Germline CDR1 reads SGHNT; CDR2 reads YENEEA. Full variable domain (missing parts from reference TRBV11-3 and TRBJ2-1): EAGVVQSPRYKIIEKKQPVAFWCNPISGHNTLYWYLQNLGQGPELLIRYENEEAVDDSQLPKDRFSAERLKGVDSTLKIQPAELGDSAVYLCASSLGLAGGPNEQFFGPGTRLTVL.

J is TRBJ2-7 and V is TRBV12-3 or TRBV12-4, with no clear D. Trimming stripped 6 bases from V and 5 bases from J, with 14 bases between. The CDR3 is 13 amino acids. The CDR3 spells CASSRSRGHEQYV. CDR3 coding DNA: TGTGCCAGCAGCCGCTCCCGCGGTCACGAGCAGTACGTC.

J is TRBJ1-1 and V is TRBV27; D uncertain. The V end was cut by 8 bases, the J end by 0 bases, with 13 bases between. The CDR3 totals 14 residues. The V gene's germline CDR1 is MNHEY and CDR2 SMNVEV (reference sequence). This CDR3 reads CASGRWSMNTEAFF. CDR3 nucleotide sequence: TGTGCCAGCGGAAGGTGGAGCATGAACACTGAAGCTTTCTTT.

The chain employs TRBV14 and TRBJ2-5; the D is unclear. The CDR3 sequence is 14 residues long. CDR1 and CDR2 from the germline V gene are SGHDN and FVKESK. V was shortened by 1 base and J by 3 bases, with 9 bases between the two germline ends. CDR3 region: CASSQARPEETQYF. The CDR3 nucleotides are TGTGCCAGCAGCCAAGCCCGTCCCGAAGAGACCCAGTACTTC.

This chain uses TRBV18 with TRBJ2-1; D possibly corresponds to TRBD2 (6 bases). V was cut by 3 bases and J by 13 bases, with 13 bases left in between. Germline CDR1 is KGHSH and CDR2 is LQKENI. This CDR3 comprises 12 residues. The CDR3 is CASSPQLAAQFF. CDR3 nucleotide sequence: TGTGCCAGCTCACCCCAACTAGCTGCCCAGTTCTTC.